This T cell receptor (beta chain) was sequenced for a study of T cell clonality in common variable immunodeficiency. CVID and control samples used equivalent genomic DNA input. Measured with immunoSEQ multiplex PCR; TCRdb has only the in-frame clones, and not every one. The sample was found to contain 35,000 to 55,000 clones, and every one recurs. This clone has at least ten counts. The antigen is unknown. The CDR3 end falls 3 residues outside the read, so it is completed with the germline J gene. CDR3 length equals 11 residues. Germline V gene data show CDR1 as SNHLY and CDR2 as FYNNEI. V was clipped by 3 bases and J by 4 bases, with 3 bases between them. Findings and caveats of the study: Compared with controls, CVID subjects had fewer shared TCRbeta clones. TCRbeta clonality was increased in CVID versus healthy controls. T cell subpopulation sequencing would be needed to explain CVID clonality.

The TCR originated in a person aged 18 to 75 in good health. The chain is built from TRBV2 and TRBJ1-2; no clear D gene. Material: peripheral blood mononuclear cells. The CDR3: CASSDRYGYTF. The sequenced part of the CDR3 DNA is TGTGCCAGCAGTGATCGCTATGGC.